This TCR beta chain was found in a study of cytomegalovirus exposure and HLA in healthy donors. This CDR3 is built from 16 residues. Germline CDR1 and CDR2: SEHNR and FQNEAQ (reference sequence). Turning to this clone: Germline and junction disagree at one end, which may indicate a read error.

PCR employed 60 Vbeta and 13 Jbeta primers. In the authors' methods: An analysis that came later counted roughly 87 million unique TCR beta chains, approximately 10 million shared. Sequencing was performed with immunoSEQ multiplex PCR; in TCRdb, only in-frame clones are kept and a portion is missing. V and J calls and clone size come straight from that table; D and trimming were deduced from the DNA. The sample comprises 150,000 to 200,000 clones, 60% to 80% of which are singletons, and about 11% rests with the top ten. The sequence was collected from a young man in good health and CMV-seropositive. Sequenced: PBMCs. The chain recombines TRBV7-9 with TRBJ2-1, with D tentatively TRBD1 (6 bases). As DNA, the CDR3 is TGTGCCCGCAGCTTAGGCCGGGACAACCTCTACAATGAGCAGTTCTTC. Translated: CARSLGRDNLYNEQFF.